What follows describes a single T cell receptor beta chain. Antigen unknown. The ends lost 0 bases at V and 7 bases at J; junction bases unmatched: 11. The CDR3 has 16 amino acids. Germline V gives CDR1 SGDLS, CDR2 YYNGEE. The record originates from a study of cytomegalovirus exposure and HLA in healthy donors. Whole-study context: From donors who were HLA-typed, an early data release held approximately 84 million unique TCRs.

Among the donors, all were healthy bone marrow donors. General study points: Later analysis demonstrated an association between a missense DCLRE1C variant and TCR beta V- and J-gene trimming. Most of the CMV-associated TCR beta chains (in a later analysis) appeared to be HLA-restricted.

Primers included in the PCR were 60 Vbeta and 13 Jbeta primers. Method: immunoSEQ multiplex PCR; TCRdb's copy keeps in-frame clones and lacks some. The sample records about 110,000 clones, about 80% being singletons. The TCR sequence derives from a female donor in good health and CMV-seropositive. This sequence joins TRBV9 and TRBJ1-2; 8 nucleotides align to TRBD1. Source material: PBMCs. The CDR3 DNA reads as TGTGCCAGCAGCGTAGCTTCCAGGGGGCAAATGGCTGGCTACACCTTC. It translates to CASSVASRGQMAGYTF.